The text below deals with one T cell receptor (beta chain). This clone appeared a few times. Its recognized antigen is unknown. Base qualities are missing; no much larger clone stands one base away. The sample is drawn from a study of radiation and T cells in renal cell carcinoma (dated by TCRdb to 2020 to 2021). About the study as a whole: In total, about 51 samples underwent TCR beta sequencing: around 25 tumors plus 27 peripheral blood samples. The last blood draw happened 4 weeks after radiation, timed to coincide with nephrectomy. A total of 3.5 million to 4.5 million unique CDR3 nucleotide sequences, encoding 2.5 million to 3 million unique CDR3 amino acid sequences, were found across all 50 or so samples. Overall results and qualifications from the work: No pretreatment tumor biopsies were available, so the baseline intratumoral presence of clonotypes could not be determined. In blood, the top tumor clonotypes increased between baseline and 2 weeks post-radiation and then shrank by 4 weeks, which suggests that tumor-resident clones expanded only transiently. Effects of radiation dose or scheduling on the TCR repertoire could not be addressed with the single-armed trial design. Dynamics of the blood repertoire were not tracked past 4 weeks after treatment.

The immunoSEQ kit was used, according to the manufacturer's recommendations, to generate TCR beta libraries from genomic DNA. To prepare libraries, a first multiplex PCR with proprietary primers was run, followed by a second PCR that added unique barcodes, and a bead cleanup was done after each round. Each sample batch included a kit-provided positive control reaction and a negative control reaction. The final libraries were assessed on an Agilent 4200 TapeStation D1000 ScreenTape, pooled by volume, and quantified by qPCR. Sequencing ran on an Illumina NextSeq500 with a MidOutput 150-cycle cartridge, using 156 Read1 and 15 Index1 cycles with kit custom primers. The pooled library was loaded at approximately 1 pM with a roughly 22% PhiX control spike-in. In the original analysis: Vendor-processed data were analyzed in R, with a clonotype defined as all T cells sharing the same CDR3 nucleotide sequence. For clone abundance analyses, frequencies were normalized to the 10,000 most abundant clones in each sample. Public T cell clones, averaging fewer than five per sample, were removed before analysis. Tumor-enriched and baseline blood-enriched clonotypes were defined by at least a 32-fold difference in abundance between compartments. A beta-binomial differential abundance model was applied to find clonotypes that expanded or contracted between blood time points. Similarity between tumor and blood repertoires was quantified using the Baroni-Urbani and Buser coefficient, and groups were compared with two-tailed Wilcoxon tests in R. The table comes from immuneACCESS by way of TCRdb, which keeps in-frame sequences with V and J called. Part of the clones is missing from these tables; in studies checked, under half for an unresolved V gene and the rest for unknown reasons. That table is the source of V, J and clone size, and D and trimming were worked out from the DNA. In this sample the table shows about 86,000 clones, about 85% of which occur a single time. More than 9% of the sample belongs to the ten largest clones.

V is pared back by 0 bases and J by 2 bases, with 16 bases lying between the germline termini. The CDR3 measures 17 amino acids from cysteine to phenylalanine. Of the read, only the CDR3 DNA is kept; its 51 bases are in frame from base 1. CDR1 and CDR2 are drawn from the germline V gene: LGHNA, YNFKEQ. The meaning of the sample's time point label: blood 4 weeks post-SBRT, at nephrectomy. In the paper's terms, the treatment or condition label means: 15 Gy SBRT to primary tumor, nephrectomy 4 weeks later. Samples were obtained from a clinical trial, in which 15 Gy stereotactic body radiation therapy was delivered to primary renal cell carcinomas and nephrectomy was performed 4 weeks later. To follow tumor-enriched clonotypes, serial peripheral blood was collected from radiation-treated patients at baseline and at 2 weeks and 4 weeks after SBRT. All patients had renal cell carcinoma with clear cell pathology. The QIAamp DNA Blood Mini Kit (Qiagen) was used to prepare genomic DNA for TCR sequencing. The analyses included just those samples that passed every quality control check.

Sequencing was performed on blood, taken from a patient whose treatment included radiotherapy and nephrectomy. The sequence is built from TRBV4-2 and TRBJ1-1, and TRBD1 may be the D gene, going by 6 matching bases. This clonotype originated in a man aged 45-60 years with renal cell carcinoma. Read as DNA, the sequence is TGTGCCAGCAGCCAAGAAACTCCGGGGGCGTTCAACACTGAAGCTTTCTTT. Its amino acids are CASSQETPGAFNTEAFF.